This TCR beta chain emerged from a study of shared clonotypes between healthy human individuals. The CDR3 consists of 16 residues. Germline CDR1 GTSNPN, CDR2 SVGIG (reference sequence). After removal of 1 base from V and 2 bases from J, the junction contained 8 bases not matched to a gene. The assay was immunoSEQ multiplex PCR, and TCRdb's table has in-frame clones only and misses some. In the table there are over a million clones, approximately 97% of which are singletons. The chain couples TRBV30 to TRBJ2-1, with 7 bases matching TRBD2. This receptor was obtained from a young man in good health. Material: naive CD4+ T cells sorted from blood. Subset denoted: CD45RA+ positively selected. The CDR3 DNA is TGTGCCTGGAGTGATCTACTAGCGCCCGCCTACAATGAGCAGTTCTTC. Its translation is CAWSDLLAPAYNEQFF.